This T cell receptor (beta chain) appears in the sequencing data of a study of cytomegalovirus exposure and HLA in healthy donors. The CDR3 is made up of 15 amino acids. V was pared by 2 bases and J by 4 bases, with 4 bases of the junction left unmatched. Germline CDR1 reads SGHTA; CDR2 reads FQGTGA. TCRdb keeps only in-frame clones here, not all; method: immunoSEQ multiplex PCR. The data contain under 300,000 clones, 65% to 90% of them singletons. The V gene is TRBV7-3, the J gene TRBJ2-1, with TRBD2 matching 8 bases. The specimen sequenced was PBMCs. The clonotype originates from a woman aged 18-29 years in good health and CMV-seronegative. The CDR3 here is CASSLVLADYNEQFF. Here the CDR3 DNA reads TGTGCCAGCAGCTTAGTACTAGCGGATTACAATGAGCAGTTCTTC.